This TCR beta chain was sequenced for a study of T and B cells in COVID-19 patients. Study overall: Active-infection patients were older, median 67 years, than recovered patients, median about 36 years.

TRB rearrangements were amplified by multiplex PCR with BIOMED2 TRB-A/B primers. MiXCR, run by TCRdb on the multiplex PCR reads, gives a single entry per CDR3 protein. Here the sample spans approximately 3,000 distinct CDR3 sequences, 28% being singletons. Each TRB amplification used roughly 220-550 ng of genomic DNA from blood. V lost 0 bases, J lost 1 base, and 4 bases lay in between. Per germline, CDR1 SGHNT and CDR2 YYREEE (reference sequence). This CDR3 has 13 residues. Study-wide points: Highly clonal in active COVID-19, TRB repertoires exceeded healthy-donor diversity and richness at recovery.

This clonotype was seen a handful of times. The antigen is undetermined. V gene TRBV5-4 combines with J gene TRBJ2-5; D is undetermined. This sequence originates from a human donor with active COVID-19. The donor label of this sample is uncertain. The sample consisted of blood. The CDR3 DNA sequence: TGTGCCAGCAGCTTGGCCGCCCAAGAGACCCAGTACTTC. Translation gives CASSLAAQETQYF.